The 2 T cell receptor beta chains below come from one sample, sequenced in a study of spatial heterogeneity in lung cancer. Time point defined: sample taken at primary tumor resection. Whole RNA, which was extracted from tumor, nontumor lung tissue or frozen PBMC, was sequenced without any cell sorting. Via MiXCR, TCRdb re-called the 5' RACE reads, giving one row per CDR3 protein. The sample records about 48,000 distinct CDR3 sequences, about 5.8% being singletons. The sample here was PBMCs, taken at surgery. These receptors came from a male donor with early-stage non-small cell lung cancer.

The sample holds many counts of this clonotype. This chain's CDR3 is CAIAVSSYNEQFF. CDR3 bases: TGTGCCATAGCGGTAAGCTCCTACAATGAGCAGTTCTTC. This chain joins TRBV10-3 and TRBJ2-1; TRBD2 is a possible D gene (5 bases). The CDR3 loop spans 13 amino acids. V lost 9 bases to trimming and J lost 0 bases, with 9 bases between them. CDR1 ENHRY and CDR2 SYGVKD come from the germline V gene.

The table lists this clonotype with many counts. The chain uses TRBV2 and TRBJ2-3; D remains ambiguous. Per germline, CDR1 SNHLY and CDR2 FYNNEI. The CDR3 is 11 amino acids. The ends were cut back, 2 bases at V and 9 bases at J, with 6 bases in the middle. The CDR3 region is CASSERATQYF. The DNA of the CDR3 is TGTGCCAGCAGTGAAAGAGCGACGCAGTATTTT.